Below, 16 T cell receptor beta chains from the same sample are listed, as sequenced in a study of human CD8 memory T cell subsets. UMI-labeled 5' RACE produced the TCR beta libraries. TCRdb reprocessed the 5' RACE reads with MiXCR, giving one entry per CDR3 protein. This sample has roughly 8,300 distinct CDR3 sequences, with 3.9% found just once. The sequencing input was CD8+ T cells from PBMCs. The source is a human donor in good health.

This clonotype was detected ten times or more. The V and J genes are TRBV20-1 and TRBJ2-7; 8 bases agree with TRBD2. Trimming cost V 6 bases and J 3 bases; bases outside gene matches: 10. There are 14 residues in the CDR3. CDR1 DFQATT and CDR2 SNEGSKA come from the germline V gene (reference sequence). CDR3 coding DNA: TGCAGTGCCGCCGGGACTAGTGAAATCTACGAGCAGTACTTC. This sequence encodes CSAAGTSEIYEQYF.

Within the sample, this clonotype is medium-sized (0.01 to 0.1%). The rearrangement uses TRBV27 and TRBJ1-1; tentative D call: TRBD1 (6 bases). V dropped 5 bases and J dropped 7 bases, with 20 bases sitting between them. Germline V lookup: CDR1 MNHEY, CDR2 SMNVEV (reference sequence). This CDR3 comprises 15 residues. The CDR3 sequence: CASSPIQGKIGEAFF. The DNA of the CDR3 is TGTGCCAGCAGTCCTATTCAGGGGAAGATCGGTGAAGCTTTCTTT.

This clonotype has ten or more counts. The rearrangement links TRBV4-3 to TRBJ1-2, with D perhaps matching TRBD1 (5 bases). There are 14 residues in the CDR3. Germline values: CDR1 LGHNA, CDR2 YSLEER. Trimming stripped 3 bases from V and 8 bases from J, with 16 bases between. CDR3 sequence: CASSHNGATGGYTF. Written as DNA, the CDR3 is TGCGCCAGCAGCCACAACGGGGCGACTGGAGGCTACACCTTC.

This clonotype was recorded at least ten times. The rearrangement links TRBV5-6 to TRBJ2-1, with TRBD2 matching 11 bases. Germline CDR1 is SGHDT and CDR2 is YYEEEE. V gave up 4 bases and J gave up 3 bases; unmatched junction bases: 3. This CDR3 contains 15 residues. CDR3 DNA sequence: TGTGCCAGCAGCACGGGACTAGCGGACTACAATGAGCAGTTCTTC. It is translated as CASSTGLADYNEQFF.

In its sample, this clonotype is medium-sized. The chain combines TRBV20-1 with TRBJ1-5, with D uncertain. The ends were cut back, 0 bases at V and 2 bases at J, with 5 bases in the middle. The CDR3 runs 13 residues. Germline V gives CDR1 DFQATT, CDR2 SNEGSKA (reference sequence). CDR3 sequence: CSARDRRNQPQHF. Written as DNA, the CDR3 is TGCAGTGCTAGAGATAGGCGCAATCAGCCCCAGCATTTT.

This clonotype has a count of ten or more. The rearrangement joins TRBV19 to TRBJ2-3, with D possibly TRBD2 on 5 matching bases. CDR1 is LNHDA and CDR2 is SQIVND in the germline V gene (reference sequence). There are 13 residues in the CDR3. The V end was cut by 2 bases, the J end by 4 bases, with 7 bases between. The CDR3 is CASSIIGADTQYF. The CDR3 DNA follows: TGTGCCAGTAGTATAATCGGGGCAGATACGCAGTATTTT.

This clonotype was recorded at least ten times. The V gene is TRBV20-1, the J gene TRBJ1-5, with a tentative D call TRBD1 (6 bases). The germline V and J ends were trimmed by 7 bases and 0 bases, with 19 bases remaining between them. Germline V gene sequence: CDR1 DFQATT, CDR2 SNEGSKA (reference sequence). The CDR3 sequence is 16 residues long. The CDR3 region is CSVGTRRLYSNQPQHF. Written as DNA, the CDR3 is TGCAGTGTGGGGACAAGGCGATTATATAGCAATCAGCCCCAGCATTTT.

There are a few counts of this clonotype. The CDR3 protein is CAWSGASEQYF. The CDR3 coding sequence is TGTGCCTGGAGTGGGGCTAGCGAGCAGTACTTC. V gene TRBV30 combines with J gene TRBJ2-7, with unresolved D. In germline, CDR1 is GTSNPN, CDR2 SVGIG (reference sequence). This CDR3 region has 11 residues. Trimming pared 1 base from V and 6 bases from J, leaving 7 bases between.

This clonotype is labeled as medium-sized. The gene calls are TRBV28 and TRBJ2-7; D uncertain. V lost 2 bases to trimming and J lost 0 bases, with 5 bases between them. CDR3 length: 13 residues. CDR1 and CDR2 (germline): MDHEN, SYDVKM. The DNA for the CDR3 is TGTGCCAGCAGTTTAGACAACTCCTACGAGCAGTACTTC. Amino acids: CASSLDNSYEQYF.

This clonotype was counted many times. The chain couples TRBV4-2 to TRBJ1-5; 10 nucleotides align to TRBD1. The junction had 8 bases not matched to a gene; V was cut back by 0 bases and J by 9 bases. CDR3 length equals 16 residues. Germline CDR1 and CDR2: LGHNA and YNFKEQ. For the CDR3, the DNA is TGTGCCAGCAGCCAAGACGGGACAGGGGTTCTTCGGCCCCAGCATTTT. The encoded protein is CASSQDGTGVLRPQHF.

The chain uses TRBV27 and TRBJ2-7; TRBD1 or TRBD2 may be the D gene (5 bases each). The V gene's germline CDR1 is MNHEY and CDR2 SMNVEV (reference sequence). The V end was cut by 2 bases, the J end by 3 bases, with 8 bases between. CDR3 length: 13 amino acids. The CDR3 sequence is CASSLEGSYEQYF. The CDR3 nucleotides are TGTGCCAGCAGTTTAGAGGGGAGCTACGAGCAGTACTTC.

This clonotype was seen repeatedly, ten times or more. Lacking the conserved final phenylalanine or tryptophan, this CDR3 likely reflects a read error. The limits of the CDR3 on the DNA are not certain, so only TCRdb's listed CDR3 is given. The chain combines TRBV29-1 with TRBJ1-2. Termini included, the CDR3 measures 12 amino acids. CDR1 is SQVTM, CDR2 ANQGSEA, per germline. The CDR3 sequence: CSAGLNSGGISL.

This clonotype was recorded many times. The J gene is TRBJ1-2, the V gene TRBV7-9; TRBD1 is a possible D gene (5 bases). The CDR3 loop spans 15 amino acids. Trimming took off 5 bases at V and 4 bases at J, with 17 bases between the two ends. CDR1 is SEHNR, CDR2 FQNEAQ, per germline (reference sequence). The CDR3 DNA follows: TGTGCCAGCAGCCCAGTCGGGGGAGGTGGCTATGGCTACACCTTC. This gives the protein CASSPVGGGGYGYTF.

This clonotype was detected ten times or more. DNA for the CDR3: TGTGCCAGCAGCCCGGCGGACAGTCCAGATACGCAGTATTTT. It is translated as CASSPADSPDTQYF. This sequence joins TRBV6-4 and TRBJ2-3; D is perhaps TRBD1 (6 bases). CDR1 is MRHNA, CDR2 SNTAGT, per germline. The CDR3 extends over 14 amino acids. The V end lost 6 bases, the J end lost 4 bases, and 14 bases lay between the germline ends.

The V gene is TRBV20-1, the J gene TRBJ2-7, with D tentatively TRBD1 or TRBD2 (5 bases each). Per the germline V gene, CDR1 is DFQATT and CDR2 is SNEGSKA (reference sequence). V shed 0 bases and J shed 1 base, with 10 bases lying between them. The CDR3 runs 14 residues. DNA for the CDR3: TGCAGTGCTAGAGATATAGGGGAGTCCTACGAGCAGTACTTC. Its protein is CSARDIGESYEQYF.

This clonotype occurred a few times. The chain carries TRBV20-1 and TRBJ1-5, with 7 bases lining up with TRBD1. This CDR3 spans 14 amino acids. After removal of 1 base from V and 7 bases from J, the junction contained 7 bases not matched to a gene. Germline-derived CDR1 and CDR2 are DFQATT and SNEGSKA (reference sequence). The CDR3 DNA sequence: TGCAGTGCTAGAGGAGGGGGCAGGAGCCAGCCCCAGCATTTT. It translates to CSARGGGRSQPQHF.